The clone carrying this T cell receptor (beta chain) was counted once. The data belong to a study of blood T cell repertoires in COVID-19. Original handling: Using reference gene primer amplification, nucleated cell counts were estimated. Assay: immunoSEQ multiplex PCR; the TCRdb copy retains only in-frame clones and omits some. V and J calls plus clone size are reproduced from that table; the DNA served to infer D and trimming. The sample holds over 300,000 clones; 80% to 90% are singletons and the top ten take under 2.5%. Donors of Cohort 3 who recovered were those that had two negative PCRs, clearance, or symptom resolution. The V gene's germline CDR1 is SGHAT and CDR2 FQNNGV. The CDR3 contains 15 residues. V was pared by 8 bases and J by 1 base, with 10 bases of the junction left unmatched.

V usage is TRBV11-2 and J usage is TRBJ1-1, with 7 bases lining up with TRBD1. This TCR came from a man between 25 and 39 years old who had recovered from COVID-19. The sample consisted of PBMCs or T cells enriched from blood (not recorded which). This chain's CDR3 is CASGTVRGPNTEAFF. The CDR3 nucleotides read TGTGCCAGCGGGACAGTCAGGGGCCCGAACACTGAAGCTTTCTTT.